This is a list of T cell receptor beta chains from one sample in a study of beta chain features in type 1 diabetes. TCRdb's copy holds only in-frame clones and misses some; the assay was immunoSEQ multiplex PCR. This table has over 300,000 clones, approximately 9.7% appearing once. The sample consisted of central memory CD4+ T cells from blood. Receptors originate from a man aged 25 to 40 with type 1 diabetes. CDR3s include the opening cysteine and the closing phenylalanine or tryptophan. Fields, in order: clone size, D gene, V gene, J gene, CDR3 DNA, CDR3 protein. D genes are given only for firm matches. Rows give clone size only sometimes, using once, few, many, or a class for an expanded clone.

NA,TRBD1,TRBV28,TRBJ2-1,TGCGCCGCAGGGGGCTCCTACAATGAGCAGTTCTTC,CAAGGSYNEQFF
few,NA,TRBV4-3,TRBJ2-7,TGCGCCAGCAGCCAAGATCTGGTTATCGGACAGAGCTCCTACGAGCAGTACTTC,CASSQDLVIGQSSYEQYF
few,NA,TRBV30,TRBJ2-1,TGTGCCTGGAGTTTAGGATCCTACAATGAGCAGTTCTTC,CAWSLGSYNEQFF
NA,TRBD2,TRBV7-2,TRBJ2-3,TGTGCCAGCAGCTTGAGCAGGCTAGCGGGCACAGATACGCAGTATTTT,CASSLSRLAGTDTQYF
NA,NA,TRBV2,TRBJ2-2,TGTGCCAGCAGTCCTCGAACGAACACCGGGGAGCTGTTTTTT,CASSPRTNTGELFF
few,TRBD2,TRBV11-2,TRBJ2-5,TGTGCCAGCAGCCCTAGCGGGTGGGAGACCCAGTACTTC,CASSPSGWETQYF
few,NA,TRBV15,TRBJ2-7,TGTGCCACCAGCAGAGGGGACTCCTACGAGCAGTACTTC,CATSRGDSYEQYF
few,NA,TRBV9,TRBJ2-1,TGTGCCAGCAGCCCGGGACCCGGGGATGAGCAGTTCTTC,CASSPGPGDEQFF
NA,NA,TRBV7-2,TRBJ2-5,TGTGCCAGCAGCCCCACTCGGGTAGAGACCCAGTACTTC,CASSPTRVETQYF
NA,TRBD2,TRBV2,TRBJ2-5,TGTGCCAGCAGAAATTCCGGGCTAGCGGGGATGGCCCAGTACTTC,CASRNSGLAGMAQYF
few,NA,TRBV9,TRBJ2-2,TGTGCCAGCAGCCCCCGGGTGGGGACGAACACCGGGGAGCTGTTTTTT,CASSPRVGTNTGELFF
NA,TRBD1,TRBV25-1,TRBJ1-1,TGTGCCAGCAGAGGACAGGGTGGGCTGAGAAACACTGAAGCTTTCTTT,CASRGQGGLRNTEAFF
few,NA,TRBV4-1,TRBJ2-1,TGCGCCAGCAGCCAAGAGGGTCGTTCTGAGCAGTTCTTC,CASSQEGRSEQFF